What follows are 32 T cell receptor beta chains derived from one specimen sequenced in a study of graft-versus-host responses after intestinal transplantation (dated by TCRdb to the early 2020s). The library was obtained by the immunoSEQ multiplex PCR assay. The table comes from immuneACCESS by way of TCRdb, which keeps in-frame sequences with V and J called. Part of the clones is missing from these tables; in studies checked, under half for an unresolved V gene and the rest for unknown reasons. This sample is represented by 15,000 to 17,000 clones; about 67% of them were singletons. The ten largest clones represent around 3% of the sample. Dithiothreitol, EDTA incubations and collagenase D digestion were used to isolate intraepithelial and lamina propria lymphocytes from graft specimens. Here the sequenced sample was ileum tissue, taken 14 days after transplant. These receptors were obtained from a human patient who received an intestinal transplant, so some T cells may come from the graft donor.

This clone has just a few counts. The chain carries TRBV11-2 and TRBJ1-2; weak D call: TRBD1 (6 bases). Germline V gene sequence: CDR1 SGHAT, CDR2 FQNNGV. V shed 5 bases and J shed 4 bases, with 11 bases lying between them. The CDR3 runs 13 residues. CDR3 sequence: CASSEAGAYGYTF. The CDR3 DNA reads as TGTGCCAGCAGCGAAGCAGGGGCCTATGGCTACACCTTC.

This clone has a handful of counts. The J gene is TRBJ2-2, the V gene TRBV19; D is ambiguous. CDR3 length: 16 residues. The V end lost 3 bases, the J end lost 0 bases, and 11 bases lay between the germline ends. The germline V gene encodes CDR1 LNHDA and CDR2 SQIVND (reference sequence). CDR3 nucleotides: TGTGCCAGTAGTATGGGTATGGGCGCGAACACCGGGGAGCTGTTTTTT. It yields the protein CASSMGMGANTGELFF.

There are a few counts of this clone. The V gene is TRBV5-1, the J gene TRBJ2-7; D is unclear. Germline V lookup: CDR1 SGHRS, CDR2 YFSETQ. V lost 2 bases, J lost 0 bases, and 0 bases lay in between. This CDR3 is 11 amino acids long. CDR3 DNA sequence: TGCGCCAGCAGCTTCTCCTACGAGCAGTACTTC. It codes for CASSFSYEQYF.

This clone was observed a few times. The V and J genes are TRBV19 and TRBJ1-1, with D hard to call. The CDR3 is made up of 14 amino acids. Germline CDR1 and CDR2: LNHDA and SQIVND (reference sequence). Trimming shortened V by 4 bases and J by 1 base, and 10 bases separated the two germline ends. The CDR3 reads CASSTGGRNTEAFF. CDR3 coding DNA: TGTGCCAGTAGTACTGGAGGGAGGAACACTGAAGCTTTCTTT.

The rearrangement joins TRBV27 to TRBJ2-7; 7 bases map to TRBD1. The J segment lost 0 bases and the V segment lost 7 bases, leaving 15 bases of the junction unmatched. Germline V lookup: CDR1 MNHEY, CDR2 SMNVEV (reference sequence). This CDR3 spans 17 amino acids. The CDR3 DNA sequence: TGTGCCAGCAAGGCCCAGGGGGACGGGTTTAGCTCCTACGAGCAGTACTTC. Encoded protein: CASKAQGDGFSSYEQYF.

The chain carries TRBV6-5 and TRBJ2-2; a weak D match, TRBD2 (6 bases). This CDR3 spans 14 amino acids. Germline loops: CDR1 MNHEY, CDR2 SVGAGI. Trimming cost V 3 bases and J 6 bases, with 11 bases left between them. CDR3 DNA sequence: TGTGCCAGCAGTTATCGCGGGATAGCCGGGGAGCTGTTTTTT. It yields the protein CASSYRGIAGELFF.

J is TRBJ1-2 and V is TRBV6-5, with TRBD1 matching 8 bases. The CDR3 spans 16 residues. Unmatched junction bases numbered 7, after V lost 2 bases and J lost 2 bases. The V gene's germline CDR1 is MNHEY and CDR2 SVGAGI. As DNA, the CDR3 is TGTGCCAGCAGTTACCCCGGACAGGGCGGCAACTATGGCTACACCTTC. It yields the protein CASSYPGQGGNYGYTF.

The chain employs TRBV7-2 and TRBJ2-1; 10 bases agree with TRBD2. The CDR3 is 16 residues long. V was pared by 5 bases and J by 9 bases, with 13 bases of the junction left unmatched. CDR1 SGHTA and CDR2 FQGNSA come from the germline V gene. The CDR3, as DNA: TGTGCCAGCAGCCTCCCTGGGCTAGCGGGAGAGAGTGAGCAGTTCTTC. Its protein is CASSLPGLAGESEQFF.

This clone has a single count. The V call is TRBV14, the J call TRBJ2-7, with D unresolved. Germline CDR1 SGHDN, CDR2 FVKESK. V lost 1 base to trimming and J lost 0 bases, with 10 bases between them. There are 15 residues in the CDR3. This CDR3 is CASSQGPDPSYEQYF. For the CDR3, the DNA is TGTGCCAGCAGCCAAGGTCCAGACCCCTCCTACGAGCAGTACTTC.

The chain links TRBV5-1 to TRBJ1-2; D gene uncertain. The V gene's germline CDR1 is SGHRS and CDR2 YFSETQ. The CDR3 runs to 14 residues. Trimming left V 0 bases short and J 3 bases short, with 9 bases between. CDR3 nucleotide sequence: TGCGCCAGCAGCTTGGCTGGAAGGCACTATGGCTACACCTTC. Its protein product is CASSLAGRHYGYTF.

The chain has TRBV30 and TRBJ2-1; D uncertain. V lost 0 bases, J lost 7 bases, and 7 bases lay in between. Germline V gene data show CDR1 as GTSNPN and CDR2 as SVGIG (reference sequence). The CDR3 has 12 residues. The chain's CDR3 is CAWSVTVNEQFF. As DNA, the CDR3 is TGTGCCTGGAGTGTAACGGTGAATGAGCAGTTCTTC. The full variable domain, in which reference TRBV30 and TRBJ2-1 provide the parts outside the CDR3, is SQTIHQWPATLVQPVGSPLSLECTVEGTSNPNLYWYRQAAGRGLQLLFYSVGIGQISSEVPQNLSASRPQDRQFILSSKKLLLSDSGFYLCAWSVTVNEQFFGPGTRLTVL.

The chain uses TRBV5-6 and TRBJ1-1; maybe TRBD1 (5 bases). Between the trimmed V and J ends, which lost 2 bases and 5 bases, there was a span of 22 bases. The CDR3 length is 17 residues. Germline assignment: CDR1 SGHDT and CDR2 YYEEEE. CDR3 residues: CASSLPSGNSGWTEAFF. Written as DNA, the CDR3 is TGTGCCAGCAGCTTACCCTCAGGGAACTCTGGGTGGACTGAAGCTTTCTTT.

The V gene is TRBV7-9, the J gene TRBJ2-1; 16 bases are a match to TRBD2. V lost 7 bases, J lost 0 bases, and 9 bases stayed unmatched. This CDR3 comprises 19 residues. CDR1 and CDR2 (germline): SEHNR, FQNEAQ (reference sequence). CDR3 loop: CASNPRGLAGGPSYNEQFF. The CDR3 bases are TGTGCCAGCAACCCTCGGGGACTAGCGGGGGGGCCCTCCTACAATGAGCAGTTCTTC.

The genes are TRBV11-2 and TRBJ2-7; D is perhaps TRBD2 (5 bases). V lost 1 base, J lost 3 bases, and 7 bases lay in between. Germline values: CDR1 SGHAT, CDR2 FQNNGV. The CDR3 runs to 13 residues. As DNA, the CDR3 is TGTGCCAGCAGCTTAGCGGAGGTCTACGAGCAGTACTTC. It translates to CASSLAEVYEQYF.

This chain uses TRBV7-2 with TRBJ2-3, with 7 bases lining up with TRBD2. The ends lost 0 bases at V and 9 bases at J; junction bases unmatched: 6. The CDR3 totals 14 residues. Germline CDR1 and CDR2: SGHTA and FQGNSA. Here the CDR3 DNA reads TGTGCCAGCAGCTTAGCGCTTGTCGGGGGGACGCAGTATTTT. Amino acid sequence: CASSLALVGGTQYF.

A single count supports this clone. This chain connects TRBV5-4 to TRBJ2-4, with D unresolved. The CDR3 contains 15 residues. Trimming cost V 2 bases and J 8 bases, with 17 bases left between them. The V gene's germline CDR1 is SGHNT and CDR2 YYREEE (reference sequence). The CDR3 sequence is CASSFDTRSMDIQYF. For the CDR3, the DNA is TGTGCCAGCAGCTTTGACACTCGGTCGATGGACATTCAGTACTTC.

The chain uses TRBV4-1 and TRBJ2-3; no firm D call. From germline, CDR1 is MGHRA and CDR2 YSYEKL. CDR3 length: 14 amino acids. The V end was cut by 2 bases, the J end by 5 bases, with 11 bases between. CDR3 residues: CASSQQGYQDTQYF. CDR3 nucleotides: TGCGCCAGCAGCCAACAAGGGTACCAAGATACGCAGTATTTT.

This clone appeared a single time. CDR3 sequence reads: CASSPDRGYNEQFF. The CDR3, as DNA: TGCGCCAGCAGCCCGGACAGGGGCTACAATGAGCAGTTCTTC. The V and J genes are TRBV5-1 and TRBJ2-1; 9 bases match TRBD1. The germline CDR1 and CDR2 sequences are SGHRS and YFSETQ. CDR3 size: 14 residues. Trimming took 4 bases from V and 3 from J; bases not matched to a gene: 2.

The chain carries TRBV30 and TRBJ1-6; 7 nucleotides line up with TRBD1. The CDR3 runs 13 residues. The germline V gene encodes CDR1 GTSNPN and CDR2 SVGIG (reference sequence). The V segment lost 3 bases and the J segment 7 bases; nucleotides outside the gene matches: 3. Here the CDR3 DNA reads TGTGCCTGGAGGGGACAGAACAATTCACCCCTCCACTTT. Translating it yields CAWRGQNNSPLHF.

This clone was detected a few times. The chain joins TRBV27 to TRBJ1-2; 9 nucleotides match TRBD1. The CDR3 contains 15 residues. V lost 6 bases, J lost 4 bases, and 9 bases stayed unmatched. CDR1 MNHEY and CDR2 SMNVEV come from the germline V gene (reference sequence). Here the CDR3 DNA reads TGTGCCAGCAGAGAGCCGGGACAGGGTTTCTATGGCTACACCTTC. Translating gives CASREPGQGFYGYTF.

The chain employs TRBV5-6 and TRBJ1-5, with a possible D match to TRBD1 (5 bases). The length of the CDR3 is 16 residues. Germline CDR1 is SGHDT and CDR2 is YYEEEE. V was pared by 2 bases and J by 2 bases, with 14 bases between. In DNA, the CDR3 is TGTGCCAGCAGCTTATCCTGGGGGAGAGGCAATCAGCCCCAGCATTTT. Its protein is CASSLSWGRGNQPQHF. Combining the CDR3 with reference TRBV5-6 and TRBJ1-5 gives the whole variable domain DAGVTQSPTHLIKTRGQQVTLRCSPKSGHDTVSWYQQALGQGPQFIFQYYEEEERQRGNFPDRFSGHQFPNYSSELNVNALLLGDSALYLCASSLSWGRGNQPQHFGDGTRLSIL.

As for this clone: One end of the junction fails to match germline, which may point to a read error. This chain joins TRBV5-3 and TRBJ1-2, with D possibly being TRBD1 (5 bases). TRBV5-3 is an open reading frame, and its role is uncertain. The length of the CDR3 is 14 residues. CDR3 amino acids: CASSLISGDYGYTF. CDR3 coding DNA: TGTGCCAGCAGCTTGATTTCGGGGGACTATGGCTACACCTTC.

This clone appeared once. This chain connects TRBV19 to TRBJ1-5; D is uncertain. Germline loops: CDR1 LNHDA, CDR2 SQIVND (reference sequence). V lost 0 bases, J lost 0 bases, and 6 bases lay in between. This CDR3 has 15 residues. CDR3: CASSIEPYSNQPQHF. CDR3 coding DNA: TGTGCCAGTAGTATAGAACCCTATAGCAATCAGCCCCAGCATTTT.

J is TRBJ2-7 and V is TRBV28, with 8 bases that match TRBD2. Germline CDR1 MDHEN, CDR2 SYDVKM. With 8 bases clipped from V and 7 bases from J, the junction kept 4 bases outside the gene matches. This CDR3 spans 11 amino acids. CDR3 in amino acids: CASRAGGEQYF. CDR3 sequence (DNA): TGTGCCAGCCGGGCGGGGGGTGAGCAGTACTTC.

This clone occurred once. The genes are TRBV15 and TRBJ2-1, with a weak D call TRBD2 (6 bases). Deletions cut 3 bases from V and 3 bases from J, with 21 bases between. The CDR3 sequence is 18 residues long. Per germline, CDR1 LNHNV and CDR2 YYDKDF (reference sequence). Here the CDR3 reads CATSSPARVVADYNEQFF. The CDR3 nucleotides are TGTGCCACCAGCAGCCCCGCCCGGGTCGTAGCGGACTACAATGAGCAGTTCTTC.

The rearrangement joins TRBV5-6 to TRBJ2-7; D remains ambiguous. There are 13 residues in the CDR3. The ends were cut back, 3 bases at V and 2 bases at J, with 9 bases in the middle. Germline loops: CDR1 SGHDT, CDR2 YYEEEE. The CDR3 region is CASSSWATYEQYF. CDR3 coding DNA: TGTGCCAGCAGCTCCTGGGCCACCTACGAGCAGTACTTC.

V is TRBV7-2 and J is TRBJ2-3, with D possibly called TRBD1 or TRBD2 (5 bases each). The germline CDR1 and CDR2 sequences are SGHTA and FQGNSA. Trimming removed 1 base at V and 4 bases at J, with 12 bases between. The CDR3 totals 15 residues. The CDR3 nucleotides are TGTGCCAGCAGCTTAGGCCTAAGGGGACCAGATACGCAGTATTTT. Protein: CASSLGLRGPDTQYF.

The chain uses TRBV7-3 and TRBJ2-7, with 10 positions matching TRBD2. Germline V lookup: CDR1 SGHTA, CDR2 FQGTGA. This CDR3 is 17 amino acids long. V trimming: 3 bases; J trimming: 0 bases; junction bases outside the gene matches: 8. The CDR3 DNA follows: TGTGCCAGCAGCTTCCATAGAACTAGCGGGGACTCCTACGAGCAGTACTTC. Amino acids: CASSFHRTSGDSYEQYF.

The chain joins TRBV6-5 to TRBJ2-5; weak D call: TRBD2 (6 bases). The V end was cut by 3 bases, the J end by 3 bases, with 11 bases between. There are 14 residues in the CDR3. The germline CDR1 and CDR2 sequences are MNHEY and SVGAGI. In nucleotides, the CDR3 is TGTGCCAGCAGTTATACGGGAGTTGAAGAGACCCAGTACTTC. Its protein product is CASSYTGVEETQYF.

The sample holds a few counts of this clone. This chain links TRBV4-1 with TRBJ2-5, with 10 bases fitting TRBD1. J was trimmed by 6 bases and V by 6 bases; bases with no gene match: 16. Germline CDR1 MGHRA, CDR2 YSYEKL. The CDR3 spans 17 residues. The CDR3 DNA reads as TGCGCCAGCAGTCCGGGCCCCGGGACAGGGGTTGAGAAGACCCAGTACTTC. Encoded protein: CASSPGPGTGVEKTQYF.

This clone turned up a few times. The V and J genes are TRBV7-9 and TRBJ2-7; D is perhaps TRBD1 or TRBD2 (5 bases each). V shed 0 bases and J shed 0 bases, with 6 bases lying between them. Germline V gives CDR1 SEHNR, CDR2 FQNEAQ (reference sequence). CDR3 length equals 14 residues. CDR3 DNA: TGTGCCAGCAGCTTAGCGGGACGCTCCTACGAGCAGTACTTC. Protein product: CASSLAGRSYEQYF.

This chain connects TRBV30 to TRBJ2-5; the match to TRBD1 covers 10 bases. V lost 1 base, J lost 3 bases, and 5 bases stayed unmatched. The CDR3 runs to 15 residues. The germline CDR1 and CDR2 sequences are GTSNPN and SVGIG (reference sequence). CDR3: CAWSGQGAIEETQYF. The CDR3 region has the DNA TGTGCCTGGAGTGGACAGGGGGCGATCGAAGAGACCCAGTACTTC.